This entry lists 7 T cell receptor beta chains sequenced from one sample in a study of CD8+CD57+ T cells in acquired aplastic anemia. Profiling that covered TCR beta VDJ and CDR3 relied on genomic DNA as its template. In TCRdb, the reads were re-called with MiXCR into one record per CDR3 protein. Found here are 180,000 or so distinct CDR3 sequences, roughly 48% of them singletons; the top ten hold more than 0.95%. An expansion of CD8+CD57+ cells by flow cytometry had been shown in patients chosen for sequencing. Sequencing input: sorted CD4+, CD8+, or CD8+CD57+ T cells (not recorded which) from PBMCs. These receptors originate from a human donor with aplastic anemia.

This clonotype was detected ten times or more. V usage is TRBV13 and J usage is TRBJ1-6; D is unclear. Per germline, CDR1 PRHDT and CDR2 FYEKMQ (reference sequence). The CDR3 totals 15 residues. The V end lost 4 bases, the J end lost 6 bases, and 13 bases lay between the germline ends. CDR3 DNA sequence: TGTGCCAGCAGCTCAGGCCGGGGTCTTAATTCACCCCTCCACTTT. It encodes CASSSGRGLNSPLHF.

This clonotype turned up a few times. This chain joins TRBV28 and TRBJ1-4; D may be TRBD1 (5 bases). V dropped 6 bases and J dropped 8 bases, with 19 bases sitting between them. CDR3 size: 15 residues. From germline, CDR1 is MDHEN and CDR2 SYDVKM. The CDR3 DNA reads TGTGCCAGCAGACCAAGACAGTCGGGGAGGGAAAAACTGTTTTTT. It encodes CASRPRQSGREKLFF.

This rearrangement joins TRBV2 to TRBJ2-7; D is ambiguous. Per the germline V gene, CDR1 is SNHLY and CDR2 is FYNNEI. The V end lost 5 bases, the J end lost 0 bases, and 11 bases lay between the germline ends. The CDR3 runs 14 residues. As DNA, the CDR3 is TGTGCCAGCAGTCCGAAAGGTAGCTCCTACGAGCAGTACTTC. Amino acid sequence: CASSPKGSSYEQYF. Together with reference TRBV2 and TRBJ2-7, the CDR3 gives the full variable domain: EPEVTQTPSHQVTQMGQEVILRCVPISNHLYFYWYRQILGQKVEFLVSFYNNEISEKSEIFDDQFSVERPDGSNFTLKIRSTKLEDSAMYFCASSPKGSSYEQYFGPGTRLTVT.

The chain carries TRBV18 and TRBJ2-3; D unclear. Trimming cost V 2 bases and J 0 bases, with 6 bases left between them. The germline CDR1 and CDR2 sequences are KGHSH and LQKENI. CDR3 length equals 14 residues. CDR3 DNA: TGTGCCAGCTCACCAGAGAGGAGCACAGATACGCAGTATTTT. Its translation is CASSPERSTDTQYF.

At least ten counts were recorded for this clonotype. J is TRBJ2-7 and V is TRBV5-1; D may be TRBD1 or TRBD2 (5 bases each). Germline V gene lookup returns CDR1 SGHRS and CDR2 YFSETQ. V was pared by 4 bases and J by 3 bases, with 17 bases between. The CDR3 runs to 15 residues. In nucleotides, the CDR3 is TGCGCCAGCAGCGTGGGGGTAGGGGTCGGCTACGAGCAGTACTTC. Its protein is CASSVGVGVGYEQYF.

This clonotype was picked up many times. J is TRBJ2-1 and V is TRBV6-5, with no clear D. Trimming removed 2 bases at V and 0 bases at J, with 8 bases between. CDR1 and CDR2 from the germline V gene are MNHEY and SVGAGI. This CDR3 has 15 residues. CDR3 sequence reads: CASSYRVSSYNEQFF. CDR3 bases: TGTGCCAGCAGTTACAGGGTTAGCTCCTACAATGAGCAGTTCTTC.

With regard to this clonotype: The missing conserved phenylalanine or tryptophan at the end of this CDR3 makes a read error likely. The chain uses TRBV10-1 and TRBJ1-5; 7 bases are shared with TRBD1. CDR3 length equals 16 residues. V lost 3 bases to trimming and J lost 0 bases; unmatched junction nucleotides: 5. Per germline, CDR1 WNHNN and CDR2 SYGVQD (reference sequence). The CDR3 here is CASSESGTASNQPQHL. As DNA, the CDR3 is TGCGCCAGCAGTGAATCCGGGACAGCTAGCAATCAGCCCCAGCATCTT.